The 28 T cell receptor beta chains below come from one sample, sequenced in a study of CD8 T cells in ankylosing spondylitis. One entry per CDR3 protein results from TCRdb running MiXCR on the 5' RACE reads. The sample records roughly 100,000 distinct CDR3 sequences, 7.5% to 9% being singletons. Sequencing used blood, either unsorted or a sorted T cell fraction (not recorded which). These TCRs come from a male donor with ankylosing spondylitis or in good health (not recorded which).

The sample holds a few counts of this clonotype. The chain uses TRBV5-6 and TRBJ2-7; perhaps D is TRBD1 or TRBD2 (5 bases each). CDR1 is SGHDT, CDR2 YYEEEE, per germline. The CDR3 spans 15 residues. The germline V and J ends were trimmed by 0 bases and 3 bases, with 13 bases remaining between them. The CDR3 sequence: CASSLAGPPFYEQYF. In DNA form, the CDR3 reads TGTGCCAGCAGCTTGGCGGGGCCACCCTTCTACGAGCAGTACTTC. The variable domain in full, with the rest retrieved from reference TRBV5-6 and TRBJ2-7, is DAGVTQSPTHLIKTRGQQVTLRCSPKSGHDTVSWYQQALGQGPQFIFQYYEEEERQRGNFPDRFSGHQFPNYSSELNVNALLLGDSALYLCASSLAGPPFYEQYFGPGTRLTVT.

There are many counts of this clonotype. The J gene is TRBJ2-3, the V gene TRBV7-9; D possibly uses TRBD1 or TRBD2 (5 bases each). The CDR3 sequence is 17 residues long. V was clipped by 5 bases and J by 2 bases, with 20 bases between them. CDR1 and CDR2 from the germline V gene are SEHNR and FQNEAQ (reference sequence). CDR3 sequence reads: CASSPEGTYGLTDTQYF. The CDR3 DNA is TGTGCCAGCAGCCCAGAAGGGACCTATGGGCTCACAGATACGCAGTATTTT.

The sample holds many counts of this clonotype. The V gene is TRBV4-3, the J gene TRBJ2-6; no reliable D call. The germline V and J ends were trimmed by 4 bases and 2 bases, with 12 bases remaining between them. Germline values: CDR1 LGHNA, CDR2 YSLEER. This CDR3 has 16 amino acids. CDR3 in amino acids: CASSRMTAPGANVLTF. The CDR3 DNA follows: TGCGCCAGCAGCCGAATGACGGCTCCTGGGGCCAACGTCCTGACTTTC.

This clonotype was observed many times. The chain joins TRBV6-5 to TRBJ1-5; weak D call: TRBD1 (6 bases). V dropped 2 bases and J dropped 7 bases, with 12 bases sitting between them. The CDR3 is 14 residues long. The germline V gene encodes CDR1 MNHEY and CDR2 SVGAGI. This chain's CDR3 is CASSYGGAKQPQHF. The CDR3 DNA is TGTGCCAGCAGTTACGGGGGGGCGAAACAGCCCCAGCATTTT.

The rearrangement uses TRBV12-3 or TRBV12-4 and TRBJ1-2; D is possibly TRBD1 (5 bases). V lost 2 bases and J 9 bases, leaving 10 bases between the germline ends. The CDR3 totals 12 residues. CDR3 sequence: CASSLNEDSYTF. CDR3 DNA: TGTGCCAGCAGTTTAAACGAGGACAGCTACACCTTC.

V usage is TRBV30 and J usage is TRBJ2-1; the D gene is possibly TRBD1 (6 bases). The V gene's germline CDR1 is GTSNPN and CDR2 SVGIG (reference sequence). V lost 7 bases and J 1 base, leaving 11 bases between the germline ends. This CDR3 has 13 amino acids. This chain's CDR3 is CASPGHSYNEQFF. CDR3 coding DNA: TGTGCCTCGCCGGGACATTCCTACAATGAGCAGTTCTTC.

This clonotype was picked up a small number of times. The chain carries TRBV5-4 and TRBJ2-7; no firm D call. The V end was cut by 0 bases, the J end by 6 bases, with 10 bases between. Germline assignment: CDR1 SGHNT and CDR2 YYREEE (reference sequence). This CDR3 spans 13 amino acids. The CDR3 DNA sequence: TGTGCCAGCAGCTTGGAGGTCCCCTGCGAGCAGTACTTC. Amino acids: CASSLEVPCEQYF.

This clonotype has at least ten counts. The gene calls are TRBV14 and TRBJ2-2, with 12 positions matching TRBD2. This CDR3 region has 18 residues. With 3 bases clipped from V and 4 bases from J, the junction kept 9 bases outside the gene matches. CDR1 and CDR2 (germline): SGHDN, FVKESK. CDR3 coding DNA: TGTGCCAGCAGCCACTCCGGACTAGCGGGGACCGTCACCGGGGAGCTGTTTTTT. Translated: CASSHSGLAGTVTGELFF.

The table lists this clonotype with many counts. The chain joins TRBV29-1 to TRBJ2-5; 10 nucleotides match TRBD1. The CDR3 contains 16 residues. Germline trimming cut 7 bases from V and 5 bases from J; bases unmatched to any gene: 16. Germline V gives CDR1 SQVTM, CDR2 ANQGSEA. In DNA form, the CDR3 reads TGCAGCGGGCTCGTGGGACAGGGGAAGGGAGGGGAGACCCAGTACTTC. The encoded protein is CSGLVGQGKGGETQYF.

At least ten counts were recorded for this clonotype. This chain connects TRBV5-1 to TRBJ2-7; TRBD2 agrees at 7 bases. The CDR3 runs 18 residues. V dropped 0 bases and J dropped 0; count of bases not matched to a gene: 12. Germline V gene sequence: CDR1 SGHRS, CDR2 YFSETQ. CDR3 bases: TGCGCCAGCAGCTTGGCCCCACTAGCGAGTCGGAGCTCCTACGAGCAGTACTTC. It specifies CASSLAPLASRSSYEQYF.

This clonotype was counted between two and nine times. The J gene is TRBJ2-3, the V gene TRBV11-3; D is ambiguous. CDR3 size: 12 residues. Trimming shortened V by 4 bases and J by 5 bases, and 7 bases separated the two germline ends. Germline CDR1 is SGHNT and CDR2 is YENEEA. CDR3 nucleotide sequence: TGTGCCAGCAGCTGGACGGGAGATACGCAGTATTTT. Its translation: CASSWTGDTQYF.

This clonotype was counted between two and nine times. Here the CDR3 DNA reads TGTGCCAGCAGCCCAAGCGGGGGTAATTCTGGCTACACCTTC. Translating gives CASSPSGGNSGYTF. The chain couples TRBV11-2 to TRBJ1-2, with D possibly TRBD1 on 5 matching bases. Trimming removed 5 bases at V and 7 bases at J, with 17 bases between. The CDR3 has 14 amino acids. Per germline, CDR1 SGHAT and CDR2 FQNNGV.

Many counts were recorded for this clonotype. This sequence joins TRBV14 and TRBJ2-4, with D possibly TRBD1 on 6 matching bases. The germline CDR1 and CDR2 sequences are SGHDN and FVKESK. The CDR3 has 12 residues. V lost 1 base and J 8 bases, leaving 6 bases between the germline ends. The CDR3 here is CASSQGGHIQYF. CDR3 nucleotides: TGTGCCAGCAGCCAAGGGGGGCACATTCAGTACTTC. The full variable domain, completed using reference TRBV14 and TRBJ2-4, is EAGVTQFPSHSVIEKGQTVTLRCDPISGHDNLYWYRRVMGKEIKFLLHFVKESKQDESGMPNNRFLAERTGGTYSTLKVQPAELEDSGVYFCASSQGGHIQYFGAGTRLSVL.

This clonotype was observed at least ten times. The chain combines TRBV12-3 or TRBV12-4 with TRBJ1-2, with D possibly matching TRBD1 (5 bases). V shed 6 bases and J shed 7 bases, with 15 bases lying between them. The CDR3 extends over 13 amino acids. CDR3 coding DNA: TGTGCCAGCAGCCCCAGCAGGGATGGTGGCTACACCTTC. Translating gives CASSPSRDGGYTF.

The table lists this clonotype with many counts. This chain uses TRBV7-9 with TRBJ2-2, with no clear D. CDR1 is SEHNR and CDR2 is FQNEAQ in the germline V gene (reference sequence). This CDR3 is built from 11 residues. V dropped 8 bases and J dropped 6 bases, with 7 bases sitting between them. The CDR3 reads CASRPSGELFF. CDR3 coding DNA: TGTGCCAGCCGCCCTTCCGGGGAGCTGTTTTTT.

This clonotype was seen at least ten times. J is TRBJ2-5 and V is TRBV5-1; D ambiguous. The CDR3 length is 14 residues. Germline V gives CDR1 SGHRS, CDR2 YFSETQ. V gave up 0 bases and J gave up 3 bases, with 9 bases separating them. This CDR3 is CASSLDFWEETQYF. CDR3 bases: TGCGCCAGCAGCTTGGATTTTTGGGAAGAGACCCAGTACTTC. The full variable domain, rest sourced from reference TRBV5-1 and TRBJ2-5, is KAGVTQTPRYLIKTRGQQVTLSCSPISGHRSVSWYQQTPGQGLQFLFEYFSETQRNKGNFPGRFSGRQFSNSRSEMNVSTLELGDSALYLCASSLDFWEETQYFGPGTRLLVL.

This clonotype was detected many times. The V gene is TRBV6-6, the J gene TRBJ1-5; no definite D call. The V and J ends lost 7 bases and 7 bases respectively, with 14 bases between them. This CDR3 is built from 13 residues. Germline CDR1 and CDR2: MNHNY and SVGAGI (reference sequence). CDR3 coding DNA: TGTGCCAGCACCCTGGAGTCCCGGCAGCCCCAGCATTTT. This gives the protein CASTLESRQPQHF.

This clonotype was seen repeatedly, ten times or more. V and J are TRBV4-3 and TRBJ2-7; tentative D call: TRBD1 (5 bases). The CDR3 runs to 15 residues. The germline V gene has CDR1 LGHNA and CDR2 YSLEER. V lost 2 bases, J lost 2 bases, and 13 bases lay in between. The CDR3 here is CASSQTTDLPYEQYF. The DNA for the CDR3 is TGCGCCAGCAGCCAAACGACAGATCTCCCCTACGAGCAGTACTTC.

This clonotype came up many times. The chain has TRBV5-1 and TRBJ2-1; D not resolved. V was cut by 0 bases and J by 8 bases, with 6 bases left in between. The germline V gene encodes CDR1 SGHRS and CDR2 YFSETQ. The CDR3 is 12 residues long. CDR3 in amino acids: CASSLGRDEQFF. For the CDR3, the DNA is TGCGCCAGCAGCTTGGGCCGCGATGAGCAGTTCTTC. Drawing the rest from reference TRBV5-1 and TRBJ2-1, the complete variable domain is KAGVTQTPRYLIKTRGQQVTLSCSPISGHRSVSWYQQTPGQGLQFLFEYFSETQRNKGNFPGRFSGRQFSNSRSEMNVSTLELGDSALYLCASSLGRDEQFFGPGTRLTVL.

The chain has TRBV30 and TRBJ2-7, with D possibly called TRBD1 or TRBD2 (5 bases each). The germline CDR1 and CDR2 sequences are GTSNPN and SVGIG (reference sequence). This CDR3 is built from 12 residues. Trimming stripped 0 bases from V and 6 bases from J, with 9 bases between. CDR3 loop: CAWSVRGPEQYF. The CDR3 region has the DNA TGTGCCTGGAGTGTCCGGGGCCCCGAGCAGTACTTC.

At least ten counts were recorded for this clonotype. The rearrangement links TRBV3-1 to TRBJ1-3, with D hard to call. Trimming took off 1 base at V and 3 bases at J, with 13 bases between the two ends. Germline V gives CDR1 LGHDT, CDR2 YNNKEL (reference sequence). The CDR3 contains 16 residues. The CDR3 is CASSQAWQMDGNTIYF. The CDR3 DNA is TGTGCCAGCAGCCAAGCGTGGCAAATGGATGGAAACACCATATATTTT.

This clonotype has ten or more counts. The V gene is TRBV27, the J gene TRBJ2-2; D gene unclear. Germline loops: CDR1 MNHEY, CDR2 SMNVEV (reference sequence). Deletions cut 5 bases from V and 7 bases from J, with 11 bases between. This CDR3 contains 13 residues. In DNA, the CDR3 is TGTGCCAGCAGTGTTTTGGGTCACGGGGAGCTGTTTTTT. Its protein is CASSVLGHGELFF.

As regards this clonotype: A junction boundary mismatches the germline segment, possibly from a read error. The V call is TRBV9, the J call TRBJ1-5; weak D call: TRBD1 (6 bases). This CDR3 spans 15 amino acids. The V gene's germline CDR1 is SGDLS and CDR2 YYNGEE. Written as DNA, the CDR3 is TGTACCAGCAGCGTAGACCCAGGGGCCAATCAGCCCCAGCATTTT. This codes for CTSSVDPGANQPQHF. The complete variable domain, with remaining parts taken from reference TRBV9 and TRBJ1-5, reads DSGVTQTPKHLITATGQRVTLRCSPRSGDLSVYWYQQSLDQGLQFLIQYYNGEERAKGNILERFSAQQFPDLHSELNLSSLELGDSALYFCTSSVDPGANQPQHFGDGTRLSIL.

In this sample, this clonotype turned up once. A read error is possible here, since a much larger clone lies one base away. The CDR3 sequence: CAGSLRENTEAFF. The CDR3 DNA reads as TGTGCCGGCAGCTTGAGGGAGAACACTGAAGCTTTCTTT. The rearrangement uses TRBV5-5 and TRBJ1-1; D call uncertain. The CDR3 has 13 amino acids. Per the germline V gene, CDR1 is SGHKS and CDR2 is YYEKEE (reference sequence).

At least ten counts were recorded for this clonotype. The rearrangement links TRBV5-1 to TRBJ2-1; no definite D call. From germline, CDR1 is SGHRS and CDR2 YFSETQ. The CDR3 has 13 amino acids. Trimming removed 0 bases at V and 8 bases at J, with 9 bases between. For the CDR3, the DNA is TGCGCCAGCAGCTTGGATGCTGGTGATGAGCAGTTCTTC. Translation gives CASSLDAGDEQFF.

This clonotype appeared many times. The chain joins TRBV2 to TRBJ1-3; no reliable D call. This CDR3 spans 17 amino acids. V was pared by 0 bases and J by 3 bases, with 15 bases between. Germline loops: CDR1 SNHLY, CDR2 FYNNEI. The CDR3 is CASSEATWADFGNTIYF. The CDR3 nucleotides read TGTGCCAGCAGTGAAGCCACATGGGCAGATTTTGGAAACACCATATATTTT. Using reference TRBV2 and TRBJ1-3 for the parts outside the CDR3, the full variable domain is EPEVTQTPSHQVTQMGQEVILRCVPISNHLYFYWYRQILGQKVEFLVSFYNNEISEKSEIFDDQFSVERPDGSNFTLKIRSTKLEDSAMYFCASSEATWADFGNTIYFGEGSWLTVV.

In its sample, this clonotype was seen many times. This sequence joins TRBV2 and TRBJ2-7; 8 nucleotides align to TRBD1. The V gene end was trimmed by 10 bases and the J gene end by 4 bases; junction bases not matched to a gene: 9. The CDR3 has 13 residues. The germline V gene has CDR1 SNHLY and CDR2 FYNNEI. The CDR3 bases are TGTGCCACCTCCGGGACAGGCGTTTACGAGCAGTACTTC. Encoded protein: CATSGTGVYEQYF. Drawing the rest from reference TRBV2 and TRBJ2-7, the complete variable domain is EPEVTQTPSHQVTQMGQEVILRCVPISNHLYFYWYRQILGQKVEFLVSFYNNEISEKSEIFDDQFSVERPDGSNFTLKIRSTKLEDSAMYFCATSGTGVYEQYFGPGTRLTVT.

This clonotype has ten or more counts. The chain couples TRBV20-1 to TRBJ1-5; D unclear. This CDR3 spans 13 amino acids. Per germline, CDR1 DFQATT and CDR2 SNEGSKA (reference sequence). V lost 3 bases and J 2 bases, leaving 8 bases between the germline ends. The CDR3 sequence is CSARGGGNQPQHF. The CDR3 DNA reads as TGCAGTGCTAGGGGAGGAGGCAATCAGCCCCAGCATTTT.